Listed below are T cell receptor beta chains from one sample, sequenced in a study of molecular identifiers for immune sequencing clone quantification. One entry per CDR3 protein results from TCRdb running MiXCR on the PCR reads. This sample carries 68,000 or so distinct CDR3 sequences, around 17% of them seen once, and the ten largest clones take approximately 1.4%. The sequencing sample was made of naive CD8+ T cells from blood, with Jurkat cell RNA spiked in. The receptors derive from a human donor in good health. Some libraries in this study had Jurkat cell RNA spiked in. The CDR3 runs from the conserved cysteine through the conserved F or W. D genes are given only for firm matches. Size tells how often a clone was seen (once, few, many) or the class of an expanded clone, and some rows leave it out.

clone size | D gene | J gene | V gene | CDR3 DNA | CDR3 protein
many | TRBD2 | TRBJ2-3 | TRBV5-1 | TGCGCCAGCAGCTCGAGGACTAGCGGGACTAGCACAGATACGCAGTATTTT | CASSSRTSGTSTDTQYF
many | NA | TRBJ2-3 | TRBV3-1 | TGTGCCAGCAGCCAAGAAGGGACTCCCTCAGATACGCAGTATTTT | CASSQEGTPSDTQYF
many | NA | TRBJ1-4 | TRBV13 | TGTGCCAGCAGCTTATTGCTTGCTAATGAAAAACTGTTTTTT | CASSLLLANEKLFF
NA | TRBD2 | TRBJ2-1 | TRBV9 | TGTGCCAGCAGCGAGACTAGCGGGAGTAGGAATGAGCAGTTCTTC | CASSETSGSRNEQFF
many | NA | TRBJ2-7 | TRBV7-8 | TGTGCCAGCAGCCCCCGACAGTCCGCTTTAGATGAGCAGTACTTC | CASSPRQSALDEQYF
many | NA | TRBJ2-5 | TRBV11-3 | TGTGCCAGCAGCTTATTAATTAGTTCCGAGACCCAGTACTTC | CASSLLISSETQYF
few | TRBD1 | TRBJ2-7 | TRBV7-6 | TGTGCCAGCAGCGAGGACAGGGGGGCCTACTACGAGCAGTACTTC | CASSEDRGAYYEQYF
NA | NA | TRBJ2-7 | TRBV19 | TGTGCCAGTAGTACCGGGACGGCGGACTACGAGCAGTACTTC | CASSTGTADYEQYF
many | TRBD1 | TRBJ2-7 | TRBV6-5 | TGTGCCAGCAGTTACTTCGGGACAGGGGGGTCCTACGAGCAGTACTTC | CASSYFGTGGSYEQYF
many | NA | TRBJ2-7 | TRBV5-1 | TGCGCCAGCAGCTGGGGACAATCGGGAACCGAAGTCTACGAGCAGTACTTC | CASSWGQSGTEVYEQYF
few | TRBD1 | TRBJ1-1 | TRBV6-2/TRBV6-3 | TGTGCCAGCAGTTACGTGGGACAGAGCACTGAAGCTTTCTTT | CASSYVGQSTEAFF
few | NA | TRBJ2-1 | TRBV2 | TGTGCCAGCAGTGAATTCGGGGGTTCCTACAATGAGCAGTTCTTC | CASSEFGGSYNEQFF
many | TRBD1 | TRBJ1-4 | TRBV7-9 | TGTGCCAGCAGCACGACAGGGTACATACTGTTTTTT | CASSTTGYILFF
NA | NA | TRBJ2-5 | TRBV11-2 | TGTGCCAGCAGCTTAGATGTAAGGGGCCTAATAGACCAAGAGACCCAGTACTTC | CASSLDVRGLIDQETQYF
NA | NA | TRBJ1-6 | TRBV5-4 | TGTGCCAGCAGTGTCAGTAATTCACCCCTCCACTTT | CASSVSNSPLHF
many | NA | TRBJ1-1 | TRBV7-9 | TGTGCCAGCAGCTTATTCCGCTCGGAGACTTTCTTT | CASSLFRSETFF
many | TRBD1 | TRBJ1-1 | TRBV11-2 | TGTGCCAGCAGCTTAGGTGGGACAGGGTTGTTTGAAGCTTTCTTT | CASSLGGTGLFEAFF
many | NA | TRBJ2-1 | TRBV7-6 | TGTGCCAGCAGCTACGGGGCGTACAATGAGCAGTTCTTC | CASSYGAYNEQFF
many | TRBD2 | TRBJ2-1 | TRBV7-9 | TGTGCCAGCAGCTTGACGACTAGCGGGGACAATGAGCAGTTCTTC | CASSLTTSGDNEQFF
many | NA | TRBJ2-7 | TRBV7-6 | TGTGCCAGCAGCTTGCACAGCACCTACGAGCAGTACTTC | CASSLHSTYEQYF
many | NA | TRBJ2-7 | TRBV4-1 | TGCGCCAGCAGCCATCAACCCGCCTACGAGCAGTACTTC | CASSHQPAYEQYF
many | TRBD2 | TRBJ2-3 | TRBV7-9 | TGTGCCAGCAGCATTGACCGGGACTACCCCACAGATACGCAGTATTTT | CASSIDRDYPTDTQYF
NA | NA | TRBJ2-7 | TRBV4-3 | TGCGCCAGCGGCCAAACCCTTGCAGGCCACGAGCAGTACTTC | CASGQTLAGHEQYF
once | TRBD2 | TRBJ2-7 | TRBV28 | TGTGCCAGCAGCCGGGGGGGGGGGGGCGAGCAGTACTTC | CASSRGGGGEQYF
few | TRBD2 | TRBJ2-1 | TRBV4-2 | TGTGCCAGCAGCCAAGGGTCACTAGCGGAGTCCTACAATGAGCAGTTCTTC | CASSQGSLAESYNEQFF
many | NA | TRBJ2-2 | TRBV5-6 | TGTGCCAGCAGCTTGGCCCAGAACACCGGGGAGCTGTTTTTT | CASSLAQNTGELFF
many | NA | TRBJ2-1 | TRBV7-9 | TGTGCCAGCAGCCGACCTTCTCCCTACAATGAGCAGTTCTTC | CASSRPSPYNEQFF
many | NA | TRBJ1-5 | TRBV21-1 | TGTGCCAGCAGCAATTTGTACAGGGGGCTACAGCCCCAGCATTTT | CASSNLYRGLQPQHF
many | NA | TRBJ2-1 | TRBV11-2 | TGTGCCAGCAGCTTATACGTCAATGAGCAGTTCTTC | CASSLYVNEQFF
many | TRBD1 | TRBJ2-7 | TRBV28 | TGTGCCAGCAGGACGGGACAGCAGTACGAGCAGTACTTC | CASRTGQQYEQYF
many | TRBD1 | TRBJ1-2 | TRBV13 | TGTGCCAGCAGCACGGGACAGGGCTACTATGGCTACACCTTC | CASSTGQGYYGYTF
many | TRBD1 | TRBJ2-7 | TRBV7-3 | TGTGCCAGCAGCCCAAAGGCGGGACAGGGTAGCGAGCAGTACTTC | CASSPKAGQGSEQYF
many | NA | TRBJ1-5 | TRBV30 | TGTGCCTGGAATAAGGGGGTAGCGAGCAATCAGCCCCAGCATTTT | CAWNKGVASNQPQHF
many | TRBD1 | TRBJ2-7 | TRBV27 | TGTGCCAGCAGGGCCTACAGGGGGTCCCCGTCCTACGAGCAGTACTTC | CASRAYRGSPSYEQYF
many | NA | TRBJ1-2 | TRBV14 | TGTGCCAGCAGCCAAGCGAGAGTTAACTATGGCTACACCTTC | CASSQARVNYGYTF
NA | TRBD1 | TRBJ1-2 | TRBV11-2 | TGTGCCAGCAGCTTCGGCCGGACAGGGGGCATCAACTATGGCTACACCTTC | CASSFGRTGGINYGYTF
few | NA | TRBJ2-7 | TRBV7-9 | TGTGCCGGCAGCCGAACCCCCACGTACGAGCAGTACTTC | CAGSRTPTYEQYF
once | NA | TRBJ1-3 | TRBV27 | TGTGCCAGCAAACGAGGAGGTTCTGGAAACACCATATATTTT | CASKRGGSGNTIYF
many | TRBD1 | TRBJ1-1 | TRBV20-1 | TGCAGTGCTAGAGATACGACAGGGTCAGTCGGGAGAAGGACTGAAGCTTTCTTT | CSARDTTGSVGRRTEAFF
many | NA | TRBJ1-1 | TRBV2 | TGTGCCAGCAGTGCGCTATATAATACAGGGAGCACTGAAGCTTTCTTT | CASSALYNTGSTEAFF
many | NA | TRBJ2-3 | TRBV7-2 | TGTGCCAGCAGCTTAACAGGGTCGGGCACAGATACGCAGTATTTT | CASSLTGSGTDTQYF
few | TRBD2 | TRBJ2-1 | TRBV12-5 | TGTGCTAGTGGTCTCCCCCTGGGTCTAGCGGGAGGGAGCTCCTACAATGAGCAGTTCTTC | CASGLPLGLAGGSSYNEQFF
few | TRBD1 | TRBJ1-1 | TRBV6-1 | TGTGCCATCAGTGAAGTGGGACAGATGAACACTGAAGCTTTCTTT | CAISEVGQMNTEAFF